The 26 T cell receptor beta chains in this list originate from one sample, sequenced in a study of T cells in localized non-small cell lung cancer. The assay was immunoSEQ multiplex PCR, and TCRdb's table has in-frame clones only and misses some. The data hold 50,000 to 65,000 clones, with 80% observed a single time. The sample in question was PBMCs, obtained before any cancer treatment. These receptors originate from a woman aged 35-75 years with stage II lung adenocarcinoma.

The CDR3 nucleotides read TGTGCCAGCAGTTTGATGGGGGGGGCAATCGATCAGCCCCAGCATTTT. It codes for CASSLMGGAIDQPQHF. The gene calls are TRBV28 and TRBJ1-5, with D perhaps TRBD1 (6 bases). Germline V CDR1 and CDR2: MDHEN, SYDVKM. The length of the CDR3 is 16 residues. Deletions cut 3 bases from V and 5 bases from J, with 17 bases between.

This sequence joins TRBV28 and TRBJ2-6; D gene ambiguous. Germline CDR1 and CDR2: MDHEN and SYDVKM. The CDR3 contains 12 residues. V lost 7 bases to trimming and J lost 2 bases, with 3 bases between them. The DNA for the CDR3 is TGTGCCAGCACCGCTGGGGCCAACGTCCTGACTTTC. Amino acids: CASTAGANVLTF.

This chain connects TRBV7-2 to TRBJ2-1; TRBD2 matches 12 bases. This CDR3 spans 13 amino acids. The germline CDR1 and CDR2 sequences are SGHTA and FQGNSA. V lost 5 bases, J lost 9 bases, and 2 bases stayed unmatched. For the CDR3, the DNA is TGTGCCAGCAGCCCTAGCGGGGGGGTTGAGCAGTTCTTC. Its translation: CASSPSGGVEQFF.

This chain uses TRBV9 with TRBJ2-7; TRBD1 matches 8 bases. There are 14 residues in the CDR3. J gave up 3 bases and V 2 bases, and 4 bases lay outside the gene matches. In germline, CDR1 is SGDLS, CDR2 YYNGEE. The CDR3 nucleotides are TGTGCCAGCAGCGTTGCCGGGACAGGCTACGAGCAGTACTTC. This gives the protein CASSVAGTGYEQYF.

This chain joins TRBV6-1 and TRBJ1-2; D unclear. Per the germline V gene, CDR1 is MNHNS and CDR2 is SASEGT. V lost 4 bases and J lost 8, with 20 bases in between. The CDR3 has 15 residues. The CDR3: CASSVIRAEWRGYTF. CDR3 coding DNA: TGTGCCAGCAGTGTTATAAGGGCAGAGTGGAGAGGCTACACCTTC.

The J gene is TRBJ2-3, the V gene TRBV7-8; D remains unclear. CDR1 and CDR2 (germline): SGHVS, FQNEAQ. The ends were cut back, 2 bases at V and 0 bases at J, with 9 bases in the middle. CDR3 length: 15 residues. CDR3 sequence: CASSLLSVSTDTQYF. In DNA form, the CDR3 reads TGTGCCAGCAGCTTATTGTCGGTTAGCACAGATACGCAGTATTTT.

This chain connects TRBV10-3 to TRBJ1-5; TRBD1 is a possible D gene (6 bases). Germline V gene sequence: CDR1 ENHRY, CDR2 SYGVKD. This CDR3 region has 15 residues. V gave up 5 bases and J gave up 2 bases, with 13 bases separating them. The CDR3: CAISKDSAGNQPQHF. CDR3 nucleotides: TGTGCCATCAGTAAGGACAGCGCAGGCAATCAGCCCCAGCATTTT.

This clone has a single count. The chain recombines TRBV6-6 with TRBJ2-7; TRBD1 matches 9 bases. There are 14 residues in the CDR3. Germline CDR1 reads MNHNY; CDR2 reads SVGAGI (reference sequence). The trim removed 6 bases at V and 3 bases at J, leaving 6 bases unmatched. The CDR3 is CASSQGQGIYEQYF. The CDR3 nucleotides are TGTGCCAGCAGCCAGGGACAGGGAATCTACGAGCAGTACTTC.

This clone was seen only once. The chain combines TRBV4-3 with TRBJ2-7; 7 positions agree with TRBD1. The CDR3 has 16 amino acids. Losses at the gene ends were 1 base for V and 0 bases for J; bases not matched to a gene: 6. Germline CDR1 is LGHNA and CDR2 is YSLEER. This CDR3 is CASSQASNRGSYEQYF. The CDR3 region has the DNA TGCGCCAGCAGCCAAGCAAGCAACAGGGGCTCCTACGAGCAGTACTTC.

The chain couples TRBV23-1 to TRBJ1-5; D unresolved. TRBV23-1 carries the ORF label, with uncertain function. The CDR3 extends over 14 amino acids. V gave up 9 bases and J gave up 3 bases, with 15 bases separating them. The DNA of the CDR3 is TGCGCCAGAAATCACCCAGCTACCAATCAGCCCCAGCATTTT. Its translation is CARNHPATNQPQHF.

The chain uses TRBV16 and TRBJ2-4; TRBD1 aligns across 7 bases. Trimming at V came to 0 bases and at J to 5 bases, leaving 10 bases not matched to a gene. The germline gives CDR1 KGHSY, CDR2 FQNENV. This CDR3 spans 17 amino acids. The CDR3 bases are TGTGCCAGCAGCCAATCGATTGACCTGACAGGGCAAAACATTCAGTACTTC. This codes for CASSQSIDLTGQNIQYF.

The chain couples TRBV7-2 to TRBJ1-1; D is perhaps TRBD1 (5 bases). The CDR3 length is 14 residues. The germline V gene encodes CDR1 SGHTA and CDR2 FQGNSA. The V end was cut by 2 bases, the J end by 1 base, with 8 bases between. The CDR3 loop reads CASSLQGSNTEAFF. CDR3 coding DNA: TGTGCCAGCAGCTTACAGGGATCGAACACTGAAGCTTTCTTT.

The chain carries TRBV18 and TRBJ2-3; the D gene is possibly TRBD2 (6 bases). Germline-derived CDR1 and CDR2 are KGHSH and LQKENI. This CDR3 is built from 12 residues. The V gene lost 6 bases and the J gene lost 6 bases, with 10 bases spanning the gap. The CDR3 DNA is TGTGCCAGCTCCCCTGGGGGGGATACGCAGTATTTT. Translation: CASSPGGDTQYF.

The V and J genes are TRBV6-1 and TRBJ1-4, with D perhaps matching TRBD1 (6 bases). V gave up 1 base and J gave up 1 base, with 13 bases separating them. This CDR3 comprises 17 residues. Germline CDR1 is MNHNS and CDR2 is SASEGT. Here the CDR3 DNA reads TGTGCCAGCAGTGAAGTAAAGCGCAGGGGAACTAATGAAAAACTGTTTTTT. Its protein is CASSEVKRRGTNEKLFF.

The genes are TRBV28 and TRBJ2-7; D is unresolved. V was shortened by 10 bases and J by 0 bases, with 10 bases between the two germline ends. Germline loops: CDR1 MDHEN, CDR2 SYDVKM. This CDR3 region has 12 residues. DNA for the CDR3: TGTGCCACAAGTACCAGCTCCTACGAGCAGTACTTC. Translation: CATSTSSYEQYF.

The chain uses TRBV5-1 and TRBJ1-1, with TRBD1 as a possible D gene (5 bases). This CDR3 region has 16 residues. The germline V and J ends were trimmed by 3 bases and 1 base, with 16 bases remaining between them. Per germline, CDR1 SGHRS and CDR2 YFSETQ. CDR3 in DNA: TGCGCCAGCAGCTCCACAGCCGGGGGATGGAACACTGAAGCTTTCTTT. Its translation: CASSSTAGGWNTEAFF.

The chain is built from TRBV9 and TRBJ2-3; D unresolved. Looked up from germline, CDR1 is SGDLS and CDR2 is YYNGEE. CDR3 length equals 13 residues. Trimming took 0 bases from V and 2 from J, leaving 4 bases between them. DNA of the CDR3: TGTGCCAGCAGCGTAGAATTCACAGATACGCAGTATTTT. Its translation: CASSVEFTDTQYF.

This chain joins TRBV18 and TRBJ2-1; no clear D gene. CDR3 length: 16 residues. Trimming removed 5 bases from V and 0 bases from J, with 14 bases in between. Per germline, CDR1 KGHSH and CDR2 LQKENI. CDR3 nucleotide sequence: TGTGCCAGCTCATCCCTGACATCGTTCTCCTACAATGAGCAGTTCTTC. This encodes CASSSLTSFSYNEQFF.

V is TRBV7-2 and J is TRBJ1-6, with D perhaps TRBD1 (6 bases). The CDR3 is 15 residues long. Germline CDR1 and CDR2: SGHTA and FQGNSA. Trimming removed 6 bases from V and 6 bases from J, with 15 bases in between. CDR3 amino acids: CASSRGARFNSPLHF. DNA for the CDR3: TGTGCCAGCAGTCGGGGGGCAAGATTTAATTCACCCCTCCACTTT.

This clone occurred a few times. V and J are TRBV23-1 and TRBJ2-7; tentatively, D is TRBD2 (5 bases). TRBV23-1 is noted as an ORF with a role that remains uncertain. V was shortened by 0 bases and J by 3 bases, with 12 bases between the two germline ends. The CDR3 covers 15 residues. DNA for the CDR3: TGCGCCAGCAGTCAATCCTGCGAAGACTACTACGAGCAGTACTTC. This sequence encodes CASSQSCEDYYEQYF.

This rearrangement joins TRBV6-4 to TRBJ1-1, with D hard to call. CDR1 and CDR2 from the germline V gene are MRHNA and SNTAGT. The CDR3 sequence is 13 residues long. V was trimmed by 4 bases and J by 3 bases, leaving 9 bases between them. CDR3 nucleotide sequence: TGTGCCAGCAGTGCGGGGTCGCACACTGAAGCTTTCTTT. It codes for CASSAGSHTEAFF.

V usage is TRBV13 and J usage is TRBJ2-7; D is undetermined. Germline values: CDR1 PRHDT, CDR2 FYEKMQ (reference sequence). This CDR3 has 15 residues. The ends were cut back, 5 bases at V and 5 bases at J, with 19 bases in the middle. The CDR3 region is CASSPDSSKANEQYF. DNA of the CDR3: TGTGCCAGCAGCCCCGATTCCTCAAAGGCCAACGAGCAGTACTTC.

The chain uses TRBV28 and TRBJ2-7; D is uncertain. The germline V gene encodes CDR1 MDHEN and CDR2 SYDVKM. CDR3 length equals 15 residues. V dropped 9 bases and J dropped 3 bases, with 21 bases sitting between them. The CDR3 region has the DNA TGTGCCAGTAGTCACCGTCATAGCTCCCGCTACGAGCAGTACTTC. Its protein product is CASSHRHSSRYEQYF.

This clone was observed a single time. This likely traces to a read error, being one base from a far larger clone. The rearrangement links TRBV30 to TRBJ1-5; 7 bases are a match to TRBD1. The length of the CDR3 is 14 residues. Germline CDR1 reads GTSNPN; CDR2 reads SVGIG (reference sequence). Trimming took 8 bases from V and 0 from J; bases not matched to a gene: 7. CDR3 DNA sequence: TGTGCCAGTAGTACAGGGGATAGCAATCAGCCCCAGCATTTT. Its translation: CASSTGDSNQPQHF.

The chain couples TRBV5-1 to TRBJ2-1; D is unclear. Germline V gene lookup returns CDR1 SGHRS and CDR2 YFSETQ. This CDR3 contains 11 residues. V lost 5 bases and J lost 7, with 7 bases in between. The CDR3 DNA reads as TGCGCCAGCAGTACGGATAATGAGCAGTTCTTC. It codes for CASSTDNEQFF.

This rearrangement joins TRBV29-1 to TRBJ2-2; D is ambiguous. The germline V and J ends were trimmed by 4 bases and 3 bases, with 12 bases remaining between them. Germline V CDR1 and CDR2: SQVTM, ANQGSEA. The CDR3 contains 14 residues. CDR3 DNA: TGCAGCGTTGTTGCGAAATGGGACACCGGGGAGCTGTTTTTT. It is translated as CSVVAKWDTGELFF.